One sample yielded the 26 T cell receptor beta chains listed below, sequenced in a study of OX40 agonist ivuxolimab in advanced cancers. Only in-frame clones appear in the TCRdb table, and some are missing; sequencing was by immunoSEQ multiplex PCR. The sample has 55,000 to 70,000 clones; approximately 81% are singletons. Sequencing was performed on CD4+ or CD8+ T cells sorted from blood, taken in a trial of the OX40 agonist ivuxolimab. The receptor source for this set is an adult with an advanced solid tumor such as melanoma, head and neck, liver or kidney cancer.

The count of this clone is one. The chain employs TRBV28 and TRBJ2-2; either TRBD1 or TRBD2 may fit D (6 bases each). The CDR3 consists of 19 residues. The V gene's germline CDR1 is MDHEN and CDR2 SYDVKM. V was pared by 2 bases and J by 3 bases, with 22 bases between. The CDR3, as DNA: TGTGCCAGCAGTTTAATTTGGGGTGAGGGGGGATTGGACACCGGGGAGCTGTTTTTT. Its protein product is CASSLIWGEGGLDTGELFF.

V and J are TRBV4-1 and TRBJ2-2; D unclear. The CDR3 is 16 amino acids. Germline CDR1 reads MGHRA; CDR2 reads YSYEKL. The V end lost 2 bases, the J end lost 4 bases, and 14 bases lay between the germline ends. CDR3 DNA sequence: TGCGCCAGCAGCCAAAGCACGGACCCCGGCACCGGGGAGCTGTTTTTT. This sequence encodes CASSQSTDPGTGELFF.

The V call is TRBV11-2, the J call TRBJ2-3, with TRBD1 matching over 9 bases. The CDR3 is 15 amino acids. Looked up from germline, CDR1 is SGHAT and CDR2 is FQNNGV. V lost 4 bases, J lost 7 bases, and 9 bases stayed unmatched. The CDR3 bases are TGTGCCAGCAGCTCGGCGGGACAGGGAGTATATACGCAGTATTTT. Amino acids: CASSSAGQGVYTQYF.

J is TRBJ2-7 and V is TRBV15; D is ambiguous. V lost 5 bases and J lost 3, with 5 bases in between. CDR1 is LNHNV, CDR2 YYDKDF, per germline (reference sequence). The CDR3 runs 11 residues. CDR3 nucleotide sequence: TGTGCCACCAGCTCTCGCTACGAGCAGTACTTC. Translating gives CATSSRYEQYF.

The chain is built from TRBV5-4 and TRBJ2-5; maybe TRBD2 (6 bases). Germline CDR1 SGHNT, CDR2 YYREEE (reference sequence). The CDR3 loop spans 15 amino acids. V lost 0 bases and J 4 bases, leaving 13 bases between the germline ends. CDR3 coding DNA: TGTGCCAGCAGCTTGGGGGGCGGGGACGGAGAGACCCAGTACTTC. This encodes CASSLGGGDGETQYF.

The DNA for the CDR3 is TGTGCCTGGAGTCGGATCTCCTACGAGCAGTACTTC. Amino acids: CAWSRISYEQYF. The chain has TRBV30 and TRBJ2-7; no clear D gene. CDR1 and CDR2 (germline): GTSNPN, SVGIG (reference sequence). This CDR3 comprises 12 residues. The V end was cut by 2 bases, the J end by 0 bases, with 5 bases between. The whole variable domain, remainder taken from reference TRBV30 and TRBJ2-7, is SQTIHQWPATLVQPVGSPLSLECTVEGTSNPNLYWYRQAAGRGLQLLFYSVGIGQISSEVPQNLSASRPQDRQFILSSKKLLLSDSGFYLCAWSRISYEQYFGPGTRLTVT.

This chain uses TRBV6-1 with TRBJ2-5; the match to TRBD2 covers 9 bases. Trimming took 7 bases from V and 5 from J; bases not matched to a gene: 5. Germline CDR1 and CDR2: MNHNS and SASEGT. The CDR3 consists of 13 residues. The CDR3 here is CASKASGIETQYF. The CDR3 DNA sequence: TGTGCCAGCAAGGCTAGCGGGATCGAGACCCAGTACTTC.

The rearrangement links TRBV2 to TRBJ2-1; no firm D call. Germline V gives CDR1 SNHLY, CDR2 FYNNEI. V lost 4 bases, J lost 0 bases, and 10 bases lay in between. The length of the CDR3 is 15 residues. As DNA, the CDR3 is TGTGCCAGCAGTGTATGGGATGACTCCTACAATGAGCAGTTCTTC. This encodes CASSVWDDSYNEQFF.

V gene TRBV5-1 combines with J gene TRBJ2-7; D is unresolved. This CDR3 comprises 13 residues. CDR1 and CDR2 from the germline V gene are SGHRS and YFSETQ. Trimming pared 1 base from V and 0 bases from J, leaving 5 bases between. The CDR3 region has the DNA TGCGCCAGCAGCTTGCTGGGCTCCTACGAGCAGTACTTC. This gives the protein CASSLLGSYEQYF.

The chain employs TRBV7-9 and TRBJ2-2; D not resolved. Deletions cut 7 bases from V and 6 bases from J, with 12 bases between. The CDR3 has 13 amino acids. Germline V gene sequence: CDR1 SEHNR, CDR2 FQNEAQ (reference sequence). The CDR3 sequence is CASIHGRPGELFF. The CDR3 bases are TGTGCCAGCATCCACGGCCGTCCCGGGGAGCTGTTTTTT.

This chain connects TRBV6-6 to TRBJ2-7; TRBD1 matches 8 bases. This CDR3 contains 16 residues. The V segment lost 4 bases and the J segment 0 bases; nucleotides outside the gene matches: 8. Germline-derived CDR1 and CDR2 are MNHNY and SVGAGI (reference sequence). CDR3 DNA: TGTGCCAGCAGTTTAACCGGGACAGGATTCTCCTACGAGCAGTACTTC. Translation gives CASSLTGTGFSYEQYF.

The chain carries TRBV11-3 and TRBJ2-5; D is possibly TRBD1 (5 bases). The DNA matches TRBJ2-7 better at its end, which makes the J call doubtful. Germline V gene sequence: CDR1 SGHNT, CDR2 YENEEA. CDR3 length equals 13 residues. The CDR3 reads CASSELSGHEQYF. CDR3 sequence (DNA): TGTGCCAGCAGCGAGTTGTCAGGGCACGAGCAGTACTTC.

With respect to this clone: The sample holds other DNA sequences that translate to the same CDR3. The chain uses TRBV4-2 and TRBJ1-5; D is perhaps TRBD1 (5 bases). Germline V gene sequence: CDR1 LGHNA, CDR2 YNFKEQ. The CDR3 is 15 amino acids. V gave up 1 base and J gave up 4 bases, with 11 bases separating them. CDR3 DNA: TGTGCCAGCAGCCAAGCCACAGGTGGTAATCAGCCCCAGCATTTT. This translates into CASSQATGGNQPQHF.

This clone was picked up one time. CDR3 nucleotides: TGTGCCAGCAGCCTAGACGGGGGCAATGAAAAACTGTTTTTT. Translated, it gives CASSLDGGNEKLFF. J is TRBJ1-4 and V is TRBV7-4; tentatively, D is TRBD1 (6 bases). The CDR3 has 14 residues. The V gene's germline CDR1 is SGHVT and CDR2 SQSDAQ. Trimming took off 5 bases at V and 5 bases at J, with 12 bases between the two ends. Looking up the rest from reference TRBV7-4 and TRBJ1-4 gives the full variable domain: GAGVSQSPRYKVAKRGRDVALRCDSISGHVTLYWYRQTLGQGSEVLTYSQSDAQRDKSGRPSGRFSAERPERSVSTLKIQRTEQGDSAVYLCASSLDGGNEKLFFGSGTQLSVL.

CDR3 in amino acids: CASSFGEEPARNTEAFF. The CDR3 region has the DNA TGTGCCAGCAGCTTTGGGGAAGAACCAGCCAGAAACACTGAAGCTTTCTTT. This chain uses TRBV5-4 with TRBJ1-1, with D unclear. This CDR3 contains 17 residues. The V end lost 2 bases, the J end lost 2 bases, and 19 bases lay between the germline ends. The germline gives CDR1 SGHNT, CDR2 YYREEE (reference sequence).

In DNA form, the CDR3 reads TGTGCCAGTAGTATTTTCGTCTTAGATTTCAGGTCCTACAATGAGCAGTTCTTC. Translated: CASSIFVLDFRSYNEQFF. The gene calls are TRBV19 and TRBJ2-1; no clear D. CDR1 is LNHDA, CDR2 SQIVND, per germline (reference sequence). Trimming stripped 3 bases from V and 1 base from J, with 19 bases between. The CDR3 spans 18 residues.

This clone was detected a few times. The rearrangement joins TRBV5-3 to TRBJ2-2, with TRBD2 matching 8 bases. TRBV5-3 is annotated as an ORF whose role is uncertain. Losses at the gene ends were 3 bases for V and 6 bases for J; bases not matched to a gene: 16. This CDR3 is 18 amino acids long. The CDR3 sequence is CARSCGPSEREMPGELFF. The CDR3 DNA follows: TGTGCCAGAAGCTGCGGCCCTTCGGAGCGGGAGATGCCCGGGGAGCTGTTTTTT.

The chain couples TRBV5-6 to TRBJ2-2; no firm D call. Germline CDR1 reads SGHDT; CDR2 reads YYEEEE. The CDR3 runs to 12 residues. V lost 7 bases and J lost 3, with 7 bases in between. The CDR3 protein is CASGLYTGELFF. In DNA form, the CDR3 reads TGTGCCAGCGGATTATACACCGGGGAGCTGTTTTTT.

The rearrangement links TRBV11-3 to TRBJ1-4; D perhaps matches TRBD1 (5 bases). The CDR3 totals 13 residues. Germline assignment: CDR1 SGHNT and CDR2 YENEEA. Trimming stripped 6 bases from V and 7 bases from J, with 12 bases between. The CDR3 here is CASRDRGGEKLFF. The CDR3 DNA reads TGTGCCAGCAGGGACCGGGGCGGTGAAAAACTGTTTTTT.

The J gene is TRBJ2-2, the V gene TRBV11-1, with D perhaps TRBD1 (5 bases). Trimming removed 4 bases at V and 4 bases at J, with 7 bases between. Germline CDR1 SGHAT, CDR2 FQDESV (reference sequence). The CDR3 has 13 residues. The chain's CDR3 is CASSSDSTGELFF. As DNA, the CDR3 is TGTGCCAGCAGCTCCGACAGCACCGGGGAGCTGTTTTTT. The whole variable domain, remainder taken from reference TRBV11-1 and TRBJ2-2, is EAEVAQSPRYKITEKSQAVAFWCDPISGHATLYWYRQILGQGPELLVQFQDESVVDDSQLPKDRFSAERLKGVDSTLKIQPAELGDSAMYLCASSSDSTGELFFGEGSRLTVL.

To note about this clone: Within the sample, other DNA sequences also encode this same CDR3. The chain has TRBV28 and TRBJ2-7; the D is unclear. Between the trimmed V and J ends, which lost 6 bases and 1 base, there was a span of 7 bases. Germline V gene sequence: CDR1 MDHEN, CDR2 SYDVKM. CDR3 length: 12 residues. The CDR3 DNA sequence: TGTGCCAGCAGCCTATTTTCCTACGAGCAGTACTTC. Amino acid sequence: CASSLFSYEQYF.

The chain recombines TRBV9 with TRBJ2-2, with unresolved D. This CDR3 region has 13 residues. Looked up from germline, CDR1 is SGDLS and CDR2 is YYNGEE. The V gene lost 3 bases and the J gene lost 13 bases, with 16 bases spanning the gap. CDR3 amino acids: CASSGPPPPRLFF. Written as DNA, the CDR3 is TGTGCCAGCAGCGGACCCCCCCCTCCGAGGCTGTTTTTT.

The V and J genes are TRBV18 and TRBJ1-1, with D possibly TRBD1 on 5 matching bases. V lost 3 bases to trimming and J lost 1 base, with 12 bases between them. Germline CDR1 is KGHSH and CDR2 is LQKENI. The CDR3 is made up of 15 amino acids. The CDR3 spells CASSPSLGENTEAFF. The CDR3 bases are TGTGCCAGCTCACCGTCTTTGGGGGAGAACACTGAAGCTTTCTTT.

V usage is TRBV4-1 and J usage is TRBJ1-2, with D maybe TRBD1 (6 bases). The CDR3 consists of 14 residues. The V gene's germline CDR1 is MGHRA and CDR2 YSYEKL. Deletions cut 1 base from V and 7 bases from J, with 13 bases between. The CDR3, as DNA: TGCGCCAGCAGCCAAGGGGGGCTGAAGCTTGGCTACACCTTC. It is translated as CASSQGGLKLGYTF.

The chain is built from TRBV28 and TRBJ2-5; 11 bases are shared with TRBD2. Germline loops: CDR1 MDHEN, CDR2 SYDVKM. The trim removed 3 bases at V and 3 bases at J, leaving 12 bases unmatched. The CDR3 covers 18 residues. The chain's CDR3 is CASSLEGLAGGLEETQYF. DNA for the CDR3: TGTGCCAGCAGTTTGGAGGGGCTAGCGGGAGGTCTGGAAGAGACCCAGTACTTC.

The CDR3 nucleotides read TGCGCCAGCAGCCCACGACTAGCGGGAGGGCCAATATACAATGAGCAGTTCTTC. Encoded protein: CASSPRLAGGPIYNEQFF. This chain links TRBV4-1 with TRBJ2-1, with 14 bases identical to TRBD2. Germline-derived CDR1 and CDR2 are MGHRA and YSYEKL. The CDR3 is 18 residues long. The ends lost 4 bases at V and 4 bases at J; junction bases unmatched: 9.